Listed here are 25 T cell receptor beta chains from one sample, sequenced in a study of blood T cell repertoires in COVID-19 (dated by TCRdb to about 2020). Libraries were built with the immunoSEQ multiplex PCR assay. Imported from immuneACCESS, the table was reduced by TCRdb to in-frame sequences with V and J called. These copies leave out some clones; in studies compared against another copy, an unresolved V gene accounts for under half, and the cause of the remainder is not known. The sample table shows some 240,000 clones, and 88% are seen once. The ten largest clones represent about a tenth of the sample. The sequenced material came from peripheral blood. All receptors come from a woman between 65 and 79 years old with COVID-19, enrolled during active disease.

The V gene is TRBV2, the J gene TRBJ2-3; 8 nucleotides match TRBD1. V trimming: 6 bases; J trimming: 1 base; junction bases outside the gene matches: 3. Germline CDR1 and CDR2: SNHLY and FYNNEI. This CDR3 contains 14 residues. Here the CDR3 reads CASRTGAGTDTQYF. CDR3 nucleotide sequence: TGTGCCAGCAGGACAGGGGCTGGCACAGATACGCAGTATTTT.

This clone was seen only a few times. The chain couples TRBV6-6 to TRBJ2-7, with D perhaps TRBD1 (5 bases). V gave up 5 bases and J gave up 3 bases, with 29 bases separating them. This CDR3 is 19 amino acids long. CDR1 is MNHNY and CDR2 is SVGAGI in the germline V gene (reference sequence). CDR3 residues: CASSPTRAFRAGRNYEQYF. For the CDR3, the DNA is TGTGCCAGCAGTCCAACCAGGGCCTTCCGGGCCGGACGCAACTACGAGCAGTACTTC.

The genes are TRBV28 and TRBJ1-1; D might be TRBD1 (5 bases). Germline V lookup: CDR1 MDHEN, CDR2 SYDVKM. The CDR3 contains 15 residues. Trimming pared 5 bases from V and 4 bases from J, leaving 17 bases between. The CDR3 region has the DNA TGTGCCAGCAGTCCTACCGCGGCAGGGATCACTGAAGCTTTCTTT. Its translation is CASSPTAAGITEAFF.

This clone was picked up one time. V and J are TRBV6-5 and TRBJ2-1, with 14 bases aligning to TRBD2. CDR3 size: 16 residues. J was trimmed by 9 bases and V by 0 bases; bases with no gene match: 4. The germline V gene has CDR1 MNHEY and CDR2 SVGAGI. CDR3 in DNA: TGTGCCAGCAGTTACTCCAGACTAGCGGGAGGGAGTGAGCAGTTCTTC. It yields the protein CASSYSRLAGGSEQFF.

The rearrangement joins TRBV4-3 to TRBJ2-1; D unresolved. Germline V lookup: CDR1 LGHNA, CDR2 YSLEER. This CDR3 is built from 15 residues. Trimming shortened V by 0 bases and J by 4 bases, and 10 bases separated the two germline ends. In DNA form, the CDR3 reads TGCGCCAGCAGCCAAGATGTGACACCATACAATGAGCAGTTCTTC. Translating it yields CASSQDVTPYNEQFF.

This clone was seen a few times. The chain links TRBV6-2 or TRBV6-3 to TRBJ2-2; the D gene is possibly TRBD1 (5 bases). The CDR3 length is 16 residues. The germline V gene encodes CDR1 MNHEY and CDR2 SVGEGT. Trimming took off 5 bases at V and 3 bases at J, with 16 bases between the two ends. CDR3 sequence reads: CASSRRPDSYTGELFF. The CDR3 DNA follows: TGTGCCAGCAGTCGGCGCCCTGACAGCTACACCGGGGAGCTGTTTTTT.

The V and J genes are TRBV5-4 and TRBJ2-3, with a possible D match to TRBD2 (6 bases). Per germline, CDR1 SGHNT and CDR2 YYREEE (reference sequence). This CDR3 region has 12 residues. V was shortened by 2 bases and J by 6 bases, with 7 bases between the two germline ends. CDR3 protein: CASSFGGDTQYF. DNA for the CDR3: TGTGCCAGCAGCTTTGGGGGGGATACGCAGTATTTT.

There are a few counts of this clone. The J gene is TRBJ2-7, the V gene TRBV7-9, with 9 nucleotides matching TRBD1. The germline CDR1 and CDR2 sequences are SEHNR and FQNEAQ (reference sequence). The CDR3 extends over 16 amino acids. After removal of 3 bases from V and 2 bases from J, the junction contained 8 bases not matched to a gene. The CDR3 bases are TGTGCCAGCAGCTTCCTTGGCCGGGACAGGGCCTACGAGCAGTACTTC. It yields the protein CASSFLGRDRAYEQYF.

The chain joins TRBV7-9 to TRBJ1-5; 8 bases fit TRBD1. Germline V gives CDR1 SEHNR, CDR2 FQNEAQ (reference sequence). This CDR3 has 15 amino acids. The V gene end was trimmed by 5 bases and the J gene end by 0 bases; junction bases not matched to a gene: 3. CDR3 amino acids: CASSVGTGSNQPQHF. The DNA of the CDR3 is TGTGCCAGCAGCGTAGGGACAGGTAGCAATCAGCCCCAGCATTTT.

The gene calls are TRBV9 and TRBJ2-3, with a possible D match to TRBD2 (6 bases). The ends were cut back, 1 base at V and 0 bases at J, with 9 bases in the middle. Germline V gene lookup returns CDR1 SGDLS and CDR2 YYNGEE. This CDR3 is built from 15 residues. CDR3 DNA sequence: TGTGCCAGCAGCGTAACGGGAGTGAGCACAGATACGCAGTATTTT. Translation gives CASSVTGVSTDTQYF.

This chain connects TRBV7-2 to TRBJ2-7, with D possibly being TRBD1 (6 bases). From germline, CDR1 is SGHTA and CDR2 FQGNSA. V lost 4 bases and J 1 base, leaving 11 bases between the germline ends. This CDR3 comprises 14 residues. Written as DNA, the CDR3 is TGTGCCAGCAGCTCACCCGGGACATCCTACGAGCAGTACTTC. It codes for CASSSPGTSYEQYF.

This chain links TRBV2 with TRBJ2-1, with 8 bases matching TRBD2. This CDR3 has 17 amino acids. Per germline, CDR1 SNHLY and CDR2 FYNNEI. J lost 0 bases, V lost 4 bases, and 8 bases had no gene match. Written as DNA, the CDR3 is TGTGCCAGCAGTGCCGAGAGACTAGCGCGCTCCTACAATGAGCAGTTCTTC. This sequence encodes CASSAERLARSYNEQFF.

The chain recombines TRBV2 with TRBJ1-3; TRBD1 aligns across 8 bases. The V gene's germline CDR1 is SNHLY and CDR2 FYNNEI. CDR3 length: 16 residues. V was pared by 6 bases and J by 0 bases, with 7 bases of the junction left unmatched. CDR3 protein: CASRGQGESSGNTIYF. In DNA form, the CDR3 reads TGTGCCAGCAGAGGACAGGGTGAGAGCTCTGGAAACACCATATATTTT.

The chain employs TRBV2 and TRBJ2-3; D not certain. The CDR3 is 15 residues long. V was shortened by 4 bases and J by 0 bases, with 11 bases between the two germline ends. CDR1 and CDR2 (germline): SNHLY, FYNNEI. The CDR3 loop is CASSVLAASTDTQYF. CDR3 DNA sequence: TGTGCCAGCAGTGTTCTGGCCGCTAGCACAGATACGCAGTATTTT.

This clone came up once. The rearrangement joins TRBV18 to TRBJ1-1; TRBD1 is a possible D gene (6 bases). Trimming shortened V by 3 bases and J by 1 base, and 9 bases separated the two germline ends. The germline V gene encodes CDR1 KGHSH and CDR2 LQKENI. The CDR3 spans 14 residues. The CDR3: CASSPEGQNTEAFF. The DNA for the CDR3 is TGTGCCAGCTCACCCGAGGGACAGAACACTGAAGCTTTCTTT. Using reference TRBV18 and TRBJ1-1 for the parts outside the CDR3, the full variable domain is NAGVMQNPRHLVRRRGQEARLRCSPMKGHSHVYWYRQLPEEGLKFMVYLQKENIIDESGMPKERFSAEFPKEGPSILRIQQVVRGDSAAYFCASSPEGQNTEAFFGQGTRLTVV.

In this sample, this clone turned up a few times. The chain uses TRBV28 and TRBJ1-1, with D unresolved. V was pared by 6 bases and J by 0 bases, with 11 bases between. Per the germline V gene, CDR1 is MDHEN and CDR2 is SYDVKM. This CDR3 region has 14 residues. The CDR3 reads CASSRYRLNTEAFF. CDR3 sequence (DNA): TGTGCCAGCAGCCGCTACCGATTGAACACTGAAGCTTTCTTT.

The chain has TRBV5-1 and TRBJ1-3; 7 bases line up with TRBD1. Germline V CDR1 and CDR2: SGHRS, YFSETQ. This CDR3 is built from 14 residues. Germline trimming cut 4 bases from V and 2 bases from J; bases unmatched to any gene: 3. The DNA for the CDR3 is TGCGCCAGCAGCGTCGGGACAGCTGGAAACACCATATATTTT. Encoded protein: CASSVGTAGNTIYF.

Only one count was recorded for this clone. The rearrangement links TRBV25-1 to TRBJ1-2; 7 bases are a match to TRBD1. Germline lookup yields CDR1 MGHDK and CDR2 SYGVNS. V trimming: 5 bases; J trimming: 8 bases; junction bases outside the gene matches: 8. The CDR3 loop spans 13 amino acids. Here the CDR3 DNA reads TGTGCCAGCAGTTCCGGGACAGTTCACGGCTACACCTTC. Translating gives CASSSGTVHGYTF.

The gene calls are TRBV5-6 and TRBJ1-2; D not resolved. Trimming took off 0 bases at V and 2 bases at J, with 8 bases between the two ends. Germline V gene sequence: CDR1 SGHDT, CDR2 YYEEEE. The CDR3 is made up of 14 amino acids. Here the CDR3 DNA reads TGTGCCAGCAGCTTGGGTGACAACAACTATGGCTACACCTTC. Protein sequence: CASSLGDNNYGYTF.

The gene calls are TRBV7-9 and TRBJ1-3; D remains unclear. Per the germline V gene, CDR1 is SEHNR and CDR2 is FQNEAQ (reference sequence). This CDR3 comprises 16 residues. The V end lost 3 bases, the J end lost 0 bases, and 12 bases lay between the germline ends. CDR3 region: CASSFDIVSSGNTIYF. The CDR3 bases are TGTGCCAGCAGCTTCGACATCGTCAGCTCTGGAAACACCATATATTTT.

This clone was seen once. The chain has TRBV29-1 and TRBJ2-5; no clear D. Germline V gene lookup returns CDR1 SQVTM and CDR2 ANQGSEA. Trimming pared 6 bases from V and 2 bases from J, leaving 4 bases between. CDR3 length equals 10 residues. CDR3 sequence reads: CSVMQETQYF. In DNA form, the CDR3 reads TGCAGCGTCATGCAAGAGACCCAGTACTTC.

A few counts support this clone. The gene calls are TRBV28 and TRBJ1-1; D is uncertain. This CDR3 has 14 amino acids. Per the germline V gene, CDR1 is MDHEN and CDR2 is SYDVKM. The V and J ends lost 5 bases and 4 bases respectively, with 14 bases between them. The CDR3 reads CASSQVKAPTEAFF. CDR3 nucleotide sequence: TGTGCCAGCAGTCAGGTCAAAGCCCCCACTGAAGCTTTCTTT.

The chain couples TRBV19 to TRBJ2-5, with 12 positions matching TRBD1. This CDR3 region has 15 residues. CDR1 and CDR2 from the germline V gene are LNHDA and SQIVND (reference sequence). Germline trimming cut 5 bases from V and 5 bases from J; bases unmatched to any gene: 6. CDR3 sequence: CASSPRDRGQETQYF. CDR3 DNA: TGTGCCAGTAGTCCCCGGGACAGGGGGCAGGAGACCCAGTACTTC.

This rearrangement joins TRBV30 to TRBJ1-5; D possibly corresponds to TRBD1 (6 bases). The germline gives CDR1 GTSNPN, CDR2 SVGIG (reference sequence). Trimming took off 4 bases at V and 2 bases at J, with 12 bases between the two ends. The CDR3 runs 14 residues. CDR3 in DNA: TGTGCCTGGACGGTACGACAGGGCAATCAGCCCCAGCATTTT. This encodes CAWTVRQGNQPQHF.

This sequence joins TRBV30 and TRBJ1-1, with 9 bases lining up with TRBD1. The V gene's germline CDR1 is GTSNPN and CDR2 SVGIG (reference sequence). This CDR3 spans 15 amino acids. V lost 4 bases to trimming and J lost 7 bases; unmatched junction nucleotides: 13. The CDR3 DNA is TGTGCCTGGAATGGTGGGGGACAGGGTCTAAGTGAAGCTTTCTTT. This sequence encodes CAWNGGGQGLSEAFF.